This TCR beta chain was observed in a study of blood T cell repertoires in COVID-19. Study-wide context: Material from acute and convalescent COVID-19 was sourced from the United States, Italy and Spain.

Profiling relied on immunoSEQ multiplex PCR, and the TCRdb table lists in-frame clones only, not all of them. Here the sample spans about 250,000 clones, around 88% being singletons. The CDR3 consists of 17 residues. CDR1 SGHKS and CDR2 YYEKEE come from the germline V gene (reference sequence). Germline trimming cut 4 bases from V and 7 bases from J; bases unmatched to any gene: 13. V and J are TRBV5-5 and TRBJ2-2, with 10 bases matching TRBD1. Sequences were obtained from peripheral blood. This TCR was recovered from an older man with acute or convalescent COVID-19. As DNA, the CDR3 is TGTGCCAGCAGCCCCTCCCCTAGACAGGGGGCAGGCGGGGAGCTGTTTTTT. This translates into CASSPSPRQGAGGELFF. Drawing the rest from reference TRBV5-5 and TRBJ2-2, the complete variable domain is DAGVTQSPTHLIKTRGQQVTLRCSPISGHKSVSWYQQVLGQGPQFIFQYYEKEERGRGNFPDRFSARQFPNYSSELNVNALLLGDSALYLCASSPSPRQGAGGELFFGEGSRLTVL.